Below are 23 T cell receptor beta chains sequenced from a single sample in a study of T cell responses to AZD1222 COVID-19 vaccine. The method was immunoSEQ multiplex PCR; TCRdb's version includes in-frame clones alone and lacks a portion of them. Seen here are about 140,000 clones, 85% to 95% observed once, and the top ten hold around 10%. This sample comprised peripheral blood, obtained after recovery from COVID-19. These receptors all stem from an adult who had recovered from COVID-19.

The genes are TRBV5-1 and TRBJ1-2, with 8 bases lining up with TRBD1. The CDR3 sequence is 16 residues long. Trimming at V came to 0 bases and at J to 1 base, leaving 5 bases not matched to a gene. In germline, CDR1 is SGHRS, CDR2 YFSETQ. The CDR3 DNA reads as TGCGCCAGCAGCTTGGGACAGGGGCCGGATAACTATGGCTACACCTTC. This codes for CASSLGQGPDNYGYTF. Based on the CDR3 plus reference TRBV5-1 and TRBJ1-2, the full variable domain is KAGVTQTPRYLIKTRGQQVTLSCSPISGHRSVSWYQQTPGQGLQFLFEYFSETQRNKGNFPGRFSGRQFSNSRSEMNVSTLELGDSALYLCASSLGQGPDNYGYTFGSGTRLTVV.

This clone occurred once. The V gene is TRBV5-4, the J gene TRBJ2-5; TRBD2 matches at 9 bases. J was trimmed by 5 bases and V by 3 bases; bases with no gene match: 8. The CDR3 consists of 15 residues. The germline V gene has CDR1 SGHNT and CDR2 YYREEE (reference sequence). CDR3 sequence: CASSSLAGVYETQYF. The CDR3 coding sequence is TGTGCCAGCAGCTCGTTAGCGGGAGTCTACGAGACCCAGTACTTC.

This chain connects TRBV7-9 to TRBJ2-3; 12 positions agree with TRBD2. CDR3 length: 15 residues. J was trimmed by 5 bases and V by 3 bases; bases with no gene match: 3. Germline V lookup: CDR1 SEHNR, CDR2 FQNEAQ (reference sequence). The CDR3 is CASSLPGLAGDTQYF. CDR3 DNA: TGTGCCAGCAGCTTGCCGGGACTAGCGGGAGATACGCAGTATTTT.

V usage is TRBV7-6 and J usage is TRBJ2-1; D might be TRBD2 (6 bases). The V gene's germline CDR1 is SGHVS and CDR2 FNYEAQ. The CDR3 has 17 residues. V was clipped by 5 bases and J by 0 bases, with 17 bases between them. CDR3 sequence: CASSPRGLLSSYNEQFF. CDR3 DNA: TGTGCCAGCAGCCCCCGGGGACTTCTCAGCTCCTACAATGAGCAGTTCTTC.

V is TRBV14 and J is TRBJ2-7; 12 nucleotides line up with TRBD1. Germline-derived CDR1 and CDR2 are SGHDN and FVKESK. The CDR3 sequence is 15 residues long. V dropped 4 bases and J dropped 5; count of bases not matched to a gene: 6. The DNA of the CDR3 is TGTGCCAGCAGCCCCCCCGGGACAGGGGGCCACGAGCAGTACTTC. Amino acids: CASSPPGTGGHEQYF.

This chain connects TRBV3-1 (or the pseudogene TRBV3-2) to TRBJ1-1, with D possibly being TRBD1 (5 bases). From germline, CDR1 is LGHDT and CDR2 YNNKEL (reference sequence). This CDR3 comprises 14 residues. V dropped 1 base and J dropped 2 bases, with 8 bases sitting between them. The chain's CDR3 is CASSQGGTNTEAFF. CDR3 in DNA: TGTGCCAGCAGCCAAGGAGGGACTAACACTGAAGCTTTCTTT.

V usage is TRBV5-1 and J usage is TRBJ2-2; tentatively, D is TRBD1 or TRBD2 (7 bases each). The CDR3 contains 19 residues. V lost 4 bases to trimming and J lost 3 bases, with 25 bases between them. Germline V gene lookup returns CDR1 SGHRS and CDR2 YFSETQ. The DNA for the CDR3 is TGCGCCAGCAGCCTGTACAGGGGAGGGTCTGAGAAGTACACCGGGGAGCTGTTTTTT. Translating gives CASSLYRGGSEKYTGELFF. The full variable domain, its missing parts supplied by reference TRBV5-1 and TRBJ2-2, is KAGVTQTPRYLIKTRGQQVTLSCSPISGHRSVSWYQQTPGQGLQFLFEYFSETQRNKGNFPGRFSGRQFSNSRSEMNVSTLELGDSALYLCASSLYRGGSEKYTGELFFGEGSRLTVL.

The gene calls are TRBV7-2 and TRBJ2-7; D is undetermined. Germline CDR1 reads SGHTA; CDR2 reads FQGNSA. The CDR3 is made up of 14 amino acids. Deletions cut 5 bases from V and 4 bases from J, with 15 bases between. CDR3 sequence reads: CASSPRKDYYEQYF. The CDR3 nucleotides read TGTGCCAGCAGCCCGCGAAAGGATTATTACGAGCAGTACTTC.

The chain has TRBV5-6 and TRBJ1-2, with unresolved D. This CDR3 has 13 residues. Germline V CDR1 and CDR2: SGHDT, YYEEEE. The V end was cut by 4 bases, the J end by 4 bases, with 11 bases between. The CDR3 nucleotides read TGTGCCAGCAGCCCTGGGGAGGGCTATGGCTACACCTTC. Translating gives CASSPGEGYGYTF. Complete variable domain (other parts from reference TRBV5-6 and TRBJ1-2): DAGVTQSPTHLIKTRGQQVTLRCSPKSGHDTVSWYQQALGQGPQFIFQYYEEEERQRGNFPDRFSGHQFPNYSSELNVNALLLGDSALYLCASSPGEGYGYTFGSGTRLTVV.

This clone was seen more than once but under ten times. This sequence joins TRBV18 and TRBJ1-5, with D unresolved. Trimming cost V 5 bases and J 4 bases, with 15 bases left between them. The CDR3 runs 15 residues. Germline V gene data show CDR1 as KGHSH and CDR2 as LQKENI. This chain's CDR3 is CASSRNIAENQPQHF. CDR3 sequence (DNA): TGTGCCAGCTCAAGAAATATCGCCGAGAATCAGCCCCAGCATTTT.

The chain recombines TRBV7-9 with TRBJ2-3, with TRBD2 matching 12 bases. Trimming cost V 3 bases and J 0 bases; bases outside gene matches: 1. Germline assignment: CDR1 SEHNR and CDR2 FQNEAQ (reference sequence). This CDR3 region has 16 residues. Here the CDR3 DNA reads TGTGCCAGCAGCTTTGGGACTAGCGGGAGCACAGATACGCAGTATTTT. Translation: CASSFGTSGSTDTQYF. The full variable domain, with the rest looked up from reference TRBV7-9 and TRBJ2-3, is DTGVSQNPRHKITKRGQNVTFRCDPISEHNRLYWYRQTLGQGPEFLTYFQNEAQLEKSRLLSDRFSAERPKGSFSTLEIQRTEQGDSAMYLCASSFGTSGSTDTQYFGPGTRLTVL.

This chain connects TRBV4-1 to TRBJ2-1; 7 bases align to TRBD2. After removal of 1 base from V and 4 bases from J, the junction contained 7 bases not matched to a gene. The length of the CDR3 is 16 residues. The V gene's germline CDR1 is MGHRA and CDR2 YSYEKL. The CDR3 sequence: CASSQVGQRDYNEQFF. The DNA for the CDR3 is TGCGCCAGCAGCCAAGTAGGCCAGCGGGATTACAATGAGCAGTTCTTC.

The chain joins TRBV10-3 to TRBJ2-2; possibly TRBD1 or TRBD2 for D (5 bases each). Germline assignment: CDR1 ENHRY and CDR2 SYGVKD. This CDR3 is built from 17 residues. The germline V and J ends were trimmed by 6 bases and 2 bases, with 19 bases remaining between them. This CDR3 is CAISLGVAEINTGELFF. The CDR3 coding sequence is TGTGCCATCAGCTTGGGGGTAGCTGAGATAAACACCGGGGAGCTGTTTTTT.

The chain uses TRBV6-1 and TRBJ1-4; TRBD1 matches 7 bases. V lost 0 bases to trimming and J lost 8 bases; unmatched junction nucleotides: 15. This CDR3 has 18 residues. Germline assignment: CDR1 MNHNS and CDR2 SASEGT. CDR3: CASSEAGKTGRVVEKLFF. Here the CDR3 DNA reads TGTGCCAGCAGTGAAGCTGGGAAGACAGGGAGGGTCGTAGAAAAACTGTTTTTT.

The rearrangement joins TRBV6-1 to TRBJ1-4, with 7 bases aligning to TRBD1. J was trimmed by 2 bases and V by 3 bases; bases with no gene match: 12. Germline V gene sequence: CDR1 MNHNS, CDR2 SASEGT. This CDR3 has 18 amino acids. The CDR3 DNA reads as TGTGCCAGCAGTGATCAAACAGGGGCAGTGAGCACTAATGAAAAACTGTTTTTT. It translates to CASSDQTGAVSTNEKLFF.

J is TRBJ2-7 and V is TRBV18, with D maybe TRBD2 (5 bases). The CDR3 is 13 residues long. Between the trimmed V and J ends, which lost 0 bases and 5 bases, there was a span of 8 bases. The germline V gene encodes CDR1 KGHSH and CDR2 LQKENI. In nucleotides, the CDR3 is TGTGCCAGCTCACCACCGAGGAGGAACGAGCAGTACTTC. It specifies CASSPPRRNEQYF.

The chain uses TRBV7-9 and TRBJ2-5; TRBD2 might be the D (6 bases). The V gene's germline CDR1 is SEHNR and CDR2 FQNEAQ (reference sequence). This CDR3 comprises 17 residues. V gave up 3 bases and J gave up 2 bases, with 19 bases separating them. CDR3 loop: CASSFLGLQEIQETQYF. CDR3 sequence (DNA): TGTGCCAGCAGCTTCCTAGGACTACAAGAAATACAAGAGACCCAGTACTTC.

By its share, this clone is medium-sized. This chain uses TRBV6-2 or TRBV6-3 with TRBJ2-2; D unresolved. CDR3 size: 15 residues. V lost 0 bases and J 1 base, leaving 6 bases between the germline ends. CDR1 is MNHEY, CDR2 SVGEGT, per germline. The CDR3 reads CASSYSGENTGELFF. The CDR3 nucleotides are TGTGCCAGCAGTTACTCAGGCGAGAACACCGGGGAGCTGTTTTTT.

The rearrangement joins TRBV10-1 to TRBJ2-5; D might be TRBD2 (5 bases). Germline CDR1 is WNHNN and CDR2 is SYGVQD (reference sequence). This CDR3 is 11 amino acids long. Deletions cut 3 bases from V and 14 bases from J, with 13 bases between. The CDR3 nucleotides are TGCGCCAGCAGTGACGGGATGACTTTCTACTTC. Residues: CASSDGMTFYF.

The V gene is TRBV2, the J gene TRBJ2-5; 9 bases line up with TRBD1. With V trimmed by 3 bases and J by 4 bases, 3 bases remained unmatched. Germline CDR1 SNHLY, CDR2 FYNNEI. The CDR3 spans 14 residues. The CDR3, as DNA: TGTGCCAGCAGTGACGACAGGGGGGGAGAGACCCAGTACTTC. The encoded protein is CASSDDRGGETQYF.

The V call is TRBV6-5, the J call TRBJ1-2; D is unclear. V was pared by 6 bases and J by 8 bases, with 13 bases between. Germline V gene data show CDR1 as MNHEY and CDR2 as SVGAGI. This CDR3 is 12 amino acids long. In DNA form, the CDR3 reads TGTGCCAGCAGACTTACCGGTGTCGGCTACACCTTC. Protein: CASRLTGVGYTF.

The J gene is TRBJ1-1, the V gene TRBV10-3, with a tentative D call TRBD1 (6 bases). The CDR3 covers 14 residues. The ends were cut back, 3 bases at V and 4 bases at J, with 12 bases in the middle. Per germline, CDR1 ENHRY and CDR2 SYGVKD. CDR3 region: CAISDKGGPTEAFF. In nucleotides, the CDR3 is TGTGCCATCAGTGATAAAGGGGGTCCCACTGAAGCTTTCTTT.

The chain has TRBV6-1 and TRBJ2-1, with TRBD1 identical over 7 bases. The trim removed 3 bases at V and 3 bases at J, leaving 5 bases unmatched. The CDR3 is 15 residues long. Germline V lookup: CDR1 MNHNS, CDR2 SASEGT. The CDR3 DNA is TGTGCCAGCAGTGATCGGGACAGTAACTACAATGAGCAGTTCTTC. Its translation: CASSDRDSNYNEQFF.